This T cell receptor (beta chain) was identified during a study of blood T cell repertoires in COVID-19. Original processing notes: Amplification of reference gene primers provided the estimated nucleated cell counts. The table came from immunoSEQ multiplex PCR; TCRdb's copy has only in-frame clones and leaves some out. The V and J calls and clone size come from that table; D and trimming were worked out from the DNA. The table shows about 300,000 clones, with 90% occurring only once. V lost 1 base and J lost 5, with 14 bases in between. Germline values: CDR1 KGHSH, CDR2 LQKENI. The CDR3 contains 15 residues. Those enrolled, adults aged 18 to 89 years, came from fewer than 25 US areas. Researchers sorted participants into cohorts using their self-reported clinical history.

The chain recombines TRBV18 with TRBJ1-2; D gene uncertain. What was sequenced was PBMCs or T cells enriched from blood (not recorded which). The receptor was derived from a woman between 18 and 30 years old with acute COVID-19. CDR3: CASSPLLNREYGYTF. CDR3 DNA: TGTGCCAGCTCACCACTCCTCAATAGAGAGTATGGCTACACCTTC.